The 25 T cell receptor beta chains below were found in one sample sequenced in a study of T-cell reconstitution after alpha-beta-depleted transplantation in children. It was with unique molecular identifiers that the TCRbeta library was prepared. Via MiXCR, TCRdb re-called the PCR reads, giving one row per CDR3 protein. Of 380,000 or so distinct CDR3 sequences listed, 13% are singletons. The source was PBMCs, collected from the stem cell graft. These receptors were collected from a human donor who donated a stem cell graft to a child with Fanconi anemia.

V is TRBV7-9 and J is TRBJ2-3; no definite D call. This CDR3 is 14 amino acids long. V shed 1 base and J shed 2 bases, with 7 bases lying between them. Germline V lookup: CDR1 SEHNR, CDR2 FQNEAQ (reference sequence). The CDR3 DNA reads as TGTGCCAGCAGCTTAGAAGACGACACAGATACGCAGTATTTT. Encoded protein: CASSLEDDTDTQYF.

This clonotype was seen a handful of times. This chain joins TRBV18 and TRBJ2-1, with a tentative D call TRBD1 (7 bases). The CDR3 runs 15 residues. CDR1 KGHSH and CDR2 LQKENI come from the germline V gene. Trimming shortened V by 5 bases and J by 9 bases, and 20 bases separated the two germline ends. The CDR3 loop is CASSTRQGGSSEQFF. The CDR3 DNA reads TGTGCCAGCTCAACAAGACAGGGAGGTTCAAGTGAGCAGTTCTTC.

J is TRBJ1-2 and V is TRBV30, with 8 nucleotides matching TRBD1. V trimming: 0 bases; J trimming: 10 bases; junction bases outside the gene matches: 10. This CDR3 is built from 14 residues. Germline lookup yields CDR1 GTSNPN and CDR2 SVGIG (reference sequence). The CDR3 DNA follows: TGTGCCTGGAGTGTAATGGGCGGACAGGGCGACTACACCTTC. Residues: CAWSVMGGQGDYTF.

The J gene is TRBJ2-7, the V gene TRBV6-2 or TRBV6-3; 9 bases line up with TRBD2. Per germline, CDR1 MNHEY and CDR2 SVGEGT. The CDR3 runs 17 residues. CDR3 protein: CASSSGGGAPPSNEQYV. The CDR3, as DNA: TGTGCCAGCAGTTCTGGCGGGGGGGCCCCTCCCTCCAACGAGCAGTACGTC.

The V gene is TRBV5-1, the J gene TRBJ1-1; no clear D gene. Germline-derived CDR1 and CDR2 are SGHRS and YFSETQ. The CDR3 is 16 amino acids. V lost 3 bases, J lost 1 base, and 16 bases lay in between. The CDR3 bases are TGCGCCAGCAGCTCGCTAACGGAGGGTGCGAACACTGAAGCTTTCTTT. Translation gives CASSSLTEGANTEAFF.

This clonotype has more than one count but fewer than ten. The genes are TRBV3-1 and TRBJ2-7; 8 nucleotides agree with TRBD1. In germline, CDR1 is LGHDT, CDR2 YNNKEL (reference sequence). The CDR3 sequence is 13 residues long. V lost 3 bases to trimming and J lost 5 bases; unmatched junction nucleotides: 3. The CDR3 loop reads CASSQRQGNEQYF. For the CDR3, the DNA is TGTGCCAGCAGCCAGAGACAGGGGAACGAGCAGTACTTC.

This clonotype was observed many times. The CDR3, as DNA: TGTGCCACTTCTAGCGGGGGGCTTTACAATGAGCAGTTCTTC. It yields the protein CATSSGGLYNEQFF. The chain joins TRBV12-3 or TRBV12-4 to TRBJ2-1; TRBD2 matches 11 bases. Losses at the gene ends were 10 bases for V and 4 bases for J; bases not matched to a gene: 6. The CDR3 runs 14 residues.

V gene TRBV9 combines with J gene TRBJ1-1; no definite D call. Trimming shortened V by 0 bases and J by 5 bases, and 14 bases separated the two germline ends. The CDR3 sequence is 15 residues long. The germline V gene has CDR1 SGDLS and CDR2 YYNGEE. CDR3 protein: CASSVDVGRGTEAFF. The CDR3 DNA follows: TGTGCCAGCAGCGTAGATGTAGGGCGGGGTACTGAAGCTTTCTTT.

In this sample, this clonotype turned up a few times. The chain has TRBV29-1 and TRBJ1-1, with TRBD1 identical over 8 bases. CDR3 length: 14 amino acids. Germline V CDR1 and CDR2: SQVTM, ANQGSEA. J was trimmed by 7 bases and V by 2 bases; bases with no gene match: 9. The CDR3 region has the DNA TGCAGCGTTGAAATCGACAGGGGAAAGGGTGAAGCTTTCTTT. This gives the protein CSVEIDRGKGEAFF.

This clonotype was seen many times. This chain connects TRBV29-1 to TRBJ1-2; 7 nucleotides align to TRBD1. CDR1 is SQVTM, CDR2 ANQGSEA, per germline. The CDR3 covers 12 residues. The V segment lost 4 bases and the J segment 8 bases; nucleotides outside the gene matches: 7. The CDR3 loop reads CSVGVGDRGYTF. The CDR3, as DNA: TGCAGCGTTGGGGTTGGGGACAGAGGCTACACCTTC. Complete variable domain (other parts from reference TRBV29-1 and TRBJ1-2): SAVISQKPSRDICQRGTSLTIQCQVDSQVTMMFWYRQQPGQSLTLIATANQGSEATYESGFVIDKFPISRPNLTFSTLTVSNMSPEDSSIYLCSVGVGDRGYTFGSGTRLTVV.

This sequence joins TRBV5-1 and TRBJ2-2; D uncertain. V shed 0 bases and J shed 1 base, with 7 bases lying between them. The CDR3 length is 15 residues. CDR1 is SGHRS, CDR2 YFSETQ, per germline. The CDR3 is CASSLESRNTGELFF. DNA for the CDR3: TGCGCCAGCAGCTTGGAGTCTCGGAACACCGGGGAGCTGTTTTTT.

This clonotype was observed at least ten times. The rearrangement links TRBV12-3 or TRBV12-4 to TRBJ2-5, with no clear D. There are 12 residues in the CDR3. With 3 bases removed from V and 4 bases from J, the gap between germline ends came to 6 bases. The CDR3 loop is CASSFWGETQYF. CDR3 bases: TGTGCCAGCAGTTTCTGGGGAGAGACCCAGTACTTC.

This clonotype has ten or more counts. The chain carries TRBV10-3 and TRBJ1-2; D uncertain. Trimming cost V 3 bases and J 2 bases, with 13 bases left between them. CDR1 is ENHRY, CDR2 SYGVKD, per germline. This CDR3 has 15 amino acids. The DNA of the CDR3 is TGTGCCATCAGTGATCGTCCAGGAAGAAACTATGGCTACACCTTC. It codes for CAISDRPGRNYGYTF.

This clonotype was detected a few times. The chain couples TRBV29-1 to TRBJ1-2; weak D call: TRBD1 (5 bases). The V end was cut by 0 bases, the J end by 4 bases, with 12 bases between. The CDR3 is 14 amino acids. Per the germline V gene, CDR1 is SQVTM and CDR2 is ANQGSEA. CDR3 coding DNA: TGCAGCGTTGAAGATCGGGGCAAGCCCTATGGCTACACCTTC. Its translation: CSVEDRGKPYGYTF.

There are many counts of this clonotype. The chain's CDR3 is CASSDRTFGTDTQYF. Here the CDR3 DNA reads TGTGCCAGCAGCGACCGGACGTTCGGCACAGATACGCAGTATTTT. The chain uses TRBV12-3 or TRBV12-4 and TRBJ2-3; no definite D call. V was cut by 6 bases and J by 1 base, with 14 bases left in between. CDR3 length: 15 residues.

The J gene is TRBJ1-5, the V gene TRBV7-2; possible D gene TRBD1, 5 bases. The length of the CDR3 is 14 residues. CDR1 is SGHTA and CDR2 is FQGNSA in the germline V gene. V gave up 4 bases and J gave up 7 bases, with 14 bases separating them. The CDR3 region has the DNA TGTGCCAGCAGCTATGACAGTTTTGGACAGCCCCAGCATTTT. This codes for CASSYDSFGQPQHF.

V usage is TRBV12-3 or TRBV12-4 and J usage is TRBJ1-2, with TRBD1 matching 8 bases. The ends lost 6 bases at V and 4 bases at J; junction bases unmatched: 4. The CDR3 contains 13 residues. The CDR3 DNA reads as TGTGCCAGCAGGTCCGGGACAGGCTATGGCTACACCTTC. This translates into CASRSGTGYGYTF.

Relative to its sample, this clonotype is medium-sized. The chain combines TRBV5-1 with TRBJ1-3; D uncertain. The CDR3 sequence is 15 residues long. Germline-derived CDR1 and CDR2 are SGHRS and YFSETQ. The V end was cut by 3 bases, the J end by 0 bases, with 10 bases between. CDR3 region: CASSSRPSSGNTIYF. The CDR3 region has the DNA TGCGCCAGCAGCTCCAGGCCTAGCTCTGGAAACACCATATATTTT.

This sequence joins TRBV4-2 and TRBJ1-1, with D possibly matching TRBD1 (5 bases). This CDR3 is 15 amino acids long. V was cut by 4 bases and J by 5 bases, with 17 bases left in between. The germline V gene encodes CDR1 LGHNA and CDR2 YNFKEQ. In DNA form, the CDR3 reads TGTGCCAGCAGCCTCGAGTGGGAGGGGCCTACTGAAGCTTTCTTT. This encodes CASSLEWEGPTEAFF.

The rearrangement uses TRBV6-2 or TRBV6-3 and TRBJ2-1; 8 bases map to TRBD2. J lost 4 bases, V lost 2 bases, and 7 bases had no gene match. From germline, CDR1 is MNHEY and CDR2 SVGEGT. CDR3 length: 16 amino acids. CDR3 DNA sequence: TGTGCCAGCAGTTACCCGTCGGGGGGGGCGTACAATGAGCAGTTCTTC. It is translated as CASSYPSGGAYNEQFF.

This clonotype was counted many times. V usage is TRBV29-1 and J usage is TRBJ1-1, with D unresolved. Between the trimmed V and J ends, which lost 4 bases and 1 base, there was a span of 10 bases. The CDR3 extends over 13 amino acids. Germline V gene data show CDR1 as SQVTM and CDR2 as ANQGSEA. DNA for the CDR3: TGCAGCGTTGTCGTCCAGGCGAACACTGAAGCTTTCTTT. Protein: CSVVVQANTEAFF.

DNA of the CDR3: TGTGCCAGCAGCTGGAGGGGGGGCCGCACAGATACGCAGTATTTT. It codes for CASSWRGGRTDTQYF. The J gene is TRBJ2-3, the V gene TRBV7-2, with D possibly TRBD2 on 7 matching bases. Germline assignment: CDR1 SGHTA and CDR2 FQGNSA. The CDR3 extends over 15 amino acids. V gave up 4 bases and J gave up 1 base, with 12 bases separating them.

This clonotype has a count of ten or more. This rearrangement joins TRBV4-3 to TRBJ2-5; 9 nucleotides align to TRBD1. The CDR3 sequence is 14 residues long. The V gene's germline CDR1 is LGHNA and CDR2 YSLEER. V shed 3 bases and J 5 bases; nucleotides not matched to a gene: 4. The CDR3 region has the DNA TGCGCCAGCAGCCAGGGACAGGGATTTGAGACCCAGTACTTC. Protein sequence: CASSQGQGFETQYF.

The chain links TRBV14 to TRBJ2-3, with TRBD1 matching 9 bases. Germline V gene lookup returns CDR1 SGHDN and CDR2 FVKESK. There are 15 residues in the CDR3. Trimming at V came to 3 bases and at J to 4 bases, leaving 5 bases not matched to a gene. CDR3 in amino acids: CASSHDRGSADTQYF. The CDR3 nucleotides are TGTGCCAGCAGCCACGACAGGGGGTCCGCAGATACGCAGTATTTT.

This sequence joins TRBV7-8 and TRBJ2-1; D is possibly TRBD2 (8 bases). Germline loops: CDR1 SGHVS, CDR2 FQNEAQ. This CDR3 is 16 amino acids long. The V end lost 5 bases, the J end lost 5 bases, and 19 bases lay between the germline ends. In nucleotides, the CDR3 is TGTGCCAGCAGCCCGGCAGGGGGTAGCGGGGACAATGAGCAGTTCTTC. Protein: CASSPAGGSGDNEQFF.